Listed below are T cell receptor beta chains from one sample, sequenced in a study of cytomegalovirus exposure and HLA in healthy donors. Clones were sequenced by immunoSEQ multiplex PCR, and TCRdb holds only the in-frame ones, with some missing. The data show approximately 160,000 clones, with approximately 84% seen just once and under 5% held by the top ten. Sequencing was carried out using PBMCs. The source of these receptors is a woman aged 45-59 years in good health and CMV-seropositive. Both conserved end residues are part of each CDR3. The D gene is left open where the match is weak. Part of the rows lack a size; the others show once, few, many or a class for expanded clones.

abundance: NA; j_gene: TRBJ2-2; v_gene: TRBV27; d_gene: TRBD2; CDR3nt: TGTGCCAGCAGTTTAAGGTCTAGCGGGAGGGCAAACACCGGGGAGCTGTTTTTT; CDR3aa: CASSLRSSGRANTGELFF
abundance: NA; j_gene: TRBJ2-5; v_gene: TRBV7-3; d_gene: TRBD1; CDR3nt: TGTGCCAGCAGTTTAGCCGGGACAGGGCAAGAGACCCAGTACTTC; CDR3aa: CASSLAGTGQETQYF
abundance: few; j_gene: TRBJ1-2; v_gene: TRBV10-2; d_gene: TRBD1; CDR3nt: TGCGCCAGCAGTGACAAAACAGGGGGTGGCCTTAGCGGCTACACCTTC; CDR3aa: CASSDKTGGGLSGYTF
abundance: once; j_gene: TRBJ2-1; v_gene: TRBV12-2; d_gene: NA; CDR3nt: TGTGCAAGTCGCTTTCGCCTAGCGGGGTTCGATGAGCAGTTCTTC; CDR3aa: CASRFRLAGFDEQFF
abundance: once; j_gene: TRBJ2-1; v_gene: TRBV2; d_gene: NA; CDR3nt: TGTGCCAGCGCCAGCGGACAGAGCTCCTACAATGAGCAGTTCTTC; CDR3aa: CASASGQSSYNEQFF
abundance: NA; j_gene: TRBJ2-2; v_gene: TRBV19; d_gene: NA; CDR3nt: TGTGCCAGTAGTATATCCGGAGGGGACACCGGGGAGCTGTTTTTT; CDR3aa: CASSISGGDTGELFF
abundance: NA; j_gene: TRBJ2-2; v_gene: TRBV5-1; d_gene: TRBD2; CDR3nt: TGCGCCAGCAGCCCGACTAGCTGGGACTCCGGGGAGCTGTTTTTT; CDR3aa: CASSPTSWDSGELFF
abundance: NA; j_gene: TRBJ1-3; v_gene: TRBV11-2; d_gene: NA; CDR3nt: TGTGCCAGCAGTCTTGGTAGCTCTGGAAACACCATATATTTT; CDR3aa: CASSLGSSGNTIYF
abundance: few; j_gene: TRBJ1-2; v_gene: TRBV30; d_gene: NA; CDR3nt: TGTGCCTCGACCCTGGGGGGGGGCTACACCTTC; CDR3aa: CASTLGGGYTF
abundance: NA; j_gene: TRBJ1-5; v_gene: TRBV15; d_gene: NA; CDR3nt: TGTGCCACCAGCAGAGGCTCTGGGAAGGGGGGGGAAGTAGCCAATCAGCCCCGGCATTTT; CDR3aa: CATSRGSGKGGEVANQPRHF
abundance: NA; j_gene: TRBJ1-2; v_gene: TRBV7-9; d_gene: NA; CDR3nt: TGTGCCAGCAGCTTAGATCTGAACAGGGATGGAGGCTACACCTTC; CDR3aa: CASSLDLNRDGGYTF
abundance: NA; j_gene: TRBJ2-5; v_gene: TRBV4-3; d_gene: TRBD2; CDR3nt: TGCGCCAGCAGCCAGGTGCGGGGGGCCTGGGAGACCCAGTACTTC; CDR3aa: CASSQVRGAWETQYF
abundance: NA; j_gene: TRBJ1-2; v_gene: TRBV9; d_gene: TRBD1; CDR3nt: TGTGCCAGCAGCTCGGGACAGGGTGGCTATGGCTACACCTTC; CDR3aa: CASSSGQGGYGYTF
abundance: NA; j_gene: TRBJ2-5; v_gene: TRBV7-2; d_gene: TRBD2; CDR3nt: TGTGCCAGCAGCCCCCGGGTAGCGGGGGAAGAGACCCAGTACTTC; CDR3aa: CASSPRVAGEETQYF
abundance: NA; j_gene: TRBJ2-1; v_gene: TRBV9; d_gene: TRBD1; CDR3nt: TGTGCCAGCAGCCCAAGGACAGGGAGAAGTGAGCAGTTCTTC; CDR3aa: CASSPRTGRSEQFF
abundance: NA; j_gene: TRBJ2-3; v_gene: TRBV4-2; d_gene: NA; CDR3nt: TGTGCCAGCAGCGCGACGTCCGAGGGAGATACGCAGTATTTT; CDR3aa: CASSATSEGDTQYF
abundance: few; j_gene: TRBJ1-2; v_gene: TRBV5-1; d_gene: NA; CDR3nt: TGCGCCAGCAGCTTGGAATACAGGCCCTATGGCTACACCTTC; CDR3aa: CASSLEYRPYGYTF
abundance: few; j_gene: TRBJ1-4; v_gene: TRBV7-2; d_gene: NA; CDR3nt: TGTGCCAGCAGCTTAGGAGGGGGACCTAATGAAAAACTGTTTTTT; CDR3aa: CASSLGGGPNEKLFF
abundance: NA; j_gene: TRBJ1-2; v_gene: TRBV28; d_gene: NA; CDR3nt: TGTGCCAGCTCCGCGACTGCTTGGGAGGGCTACACCTTC; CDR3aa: CASSATAWEGYTF
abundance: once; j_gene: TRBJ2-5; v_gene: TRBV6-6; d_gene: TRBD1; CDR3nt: TGTGCCAGCAGTTACGGGGCAGGGGGCGCGGAGACCCAGTACTTC; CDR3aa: CASSYGAGGAETQYF
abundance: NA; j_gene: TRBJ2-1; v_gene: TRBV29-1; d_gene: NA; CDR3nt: TGCAGCGTTGAAATGTCAGGGTACAATGAGCAGTTCTTC; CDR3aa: CSVEMSGYNEQFF
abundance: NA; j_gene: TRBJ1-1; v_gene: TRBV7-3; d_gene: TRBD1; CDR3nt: TGTGCCAGCAGCCCCGGGACAGGGCCGAACACTGAAGCTTTCTTT; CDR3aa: CASSPGTGPNTEAFF
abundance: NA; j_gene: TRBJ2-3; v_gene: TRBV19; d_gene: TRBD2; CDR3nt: TGTGCCAGCGCCCTCCTTGGGGGGGGAGCAGATACGCAGTATTTT; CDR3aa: CASALLGGGADTQYF
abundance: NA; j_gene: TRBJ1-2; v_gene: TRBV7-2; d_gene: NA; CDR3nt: TGTGCCAGCAGCTTAGTTCAGGGAACGGATGGCTACACCTTC; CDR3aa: CASSLVQGTDGYTF
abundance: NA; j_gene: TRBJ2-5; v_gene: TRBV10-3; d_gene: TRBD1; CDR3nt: TGTGCCATCAGAGAGACAGGGGGAGCAGAGACCCAGTACTTC; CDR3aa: CAIRETGGAETQYF
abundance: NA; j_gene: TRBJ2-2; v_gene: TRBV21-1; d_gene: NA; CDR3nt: TGTGCCAGCAGCCCGCGGGGCCCGACTACTTCGAACACCGGGGAGCTGTTTTTT; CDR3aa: CASSPRGPTTSNTGELFF
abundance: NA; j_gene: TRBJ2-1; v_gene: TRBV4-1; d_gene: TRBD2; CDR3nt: TGCGCCAGCAGCCAAGGTGGGGTCCTAGCGGGAGCCAGCTCCTACAATGAGCAGTTCTTC; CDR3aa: CASSQGGVLAGASSYNEQFF
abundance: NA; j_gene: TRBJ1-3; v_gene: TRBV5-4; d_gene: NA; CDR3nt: TGTGCCAGCAGCTTGTTACGGGGAACTGGAAACACCATATATTTT; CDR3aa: CASSLLRGTGNTIYF
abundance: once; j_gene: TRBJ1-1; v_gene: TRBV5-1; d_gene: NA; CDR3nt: TGCGCCAGCAGCACGGAGGGCCCAAACACTGAAGCTTTCTTT; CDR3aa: CASSTEGPNTEAFF
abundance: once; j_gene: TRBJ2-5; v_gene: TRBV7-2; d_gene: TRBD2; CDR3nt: TGTGCCAGCAGCTTAGTGGCTAGCGGTGAGACCCAGTACTTC; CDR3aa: CASSLVASGETQYF
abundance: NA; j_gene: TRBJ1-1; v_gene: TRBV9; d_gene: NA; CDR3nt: TGTGCCAGCAGCGTCGGCCAGGAGGCAGAAACTGAAGCTTTCTTT; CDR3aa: CASSVGQEAETEAFF
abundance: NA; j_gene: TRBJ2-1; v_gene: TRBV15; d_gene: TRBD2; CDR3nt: TGTGCCACCAGCAGGCCCGGGACTAGCGTGGATGAGCAGTTCTTC; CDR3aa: CATSRPGTSVDEQFF
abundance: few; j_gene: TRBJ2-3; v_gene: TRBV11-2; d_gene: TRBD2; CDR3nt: TGTGCCCAGCGGCAGGTAGGACTAGTCACAGATACGCAGTATTTT; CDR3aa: CAQRQVGLVTDTQYF
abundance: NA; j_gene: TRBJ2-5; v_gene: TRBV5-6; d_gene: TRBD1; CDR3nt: TGTGCCAGCAGCTTGGCAGGGCCGACAGGGCCCATGGATGAGACCCAGTACTTC; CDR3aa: CASSLAGPTGPMDETQYF